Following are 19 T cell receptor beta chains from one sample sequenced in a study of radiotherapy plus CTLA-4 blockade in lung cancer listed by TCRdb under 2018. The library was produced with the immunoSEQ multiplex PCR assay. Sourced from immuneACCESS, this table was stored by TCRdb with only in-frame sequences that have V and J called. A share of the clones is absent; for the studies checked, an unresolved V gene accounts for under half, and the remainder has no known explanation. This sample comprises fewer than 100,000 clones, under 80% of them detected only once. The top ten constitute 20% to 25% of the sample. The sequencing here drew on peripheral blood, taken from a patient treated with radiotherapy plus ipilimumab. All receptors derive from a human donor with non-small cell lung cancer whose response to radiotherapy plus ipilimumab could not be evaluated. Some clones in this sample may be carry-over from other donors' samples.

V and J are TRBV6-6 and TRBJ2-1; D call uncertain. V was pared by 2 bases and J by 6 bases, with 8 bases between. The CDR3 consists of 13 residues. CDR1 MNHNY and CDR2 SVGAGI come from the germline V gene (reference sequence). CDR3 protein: CASSYPPSNEQFF. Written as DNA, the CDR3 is TGTGCCAGCAGTTACCCCCCCAGCAATGAGCAGTTCTTC.

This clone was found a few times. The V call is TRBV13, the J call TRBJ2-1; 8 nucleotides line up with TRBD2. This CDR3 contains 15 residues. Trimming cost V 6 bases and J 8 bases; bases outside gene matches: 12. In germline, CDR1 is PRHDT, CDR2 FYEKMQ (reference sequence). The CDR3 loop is CASSPERGWGHEQFF. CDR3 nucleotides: TGTGCCAGCAGTCCCGAGCGGGGGTGGGGCCATGAGCAGTTCTTC. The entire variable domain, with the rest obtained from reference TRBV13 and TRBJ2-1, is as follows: AAGVIQSPRHLIKEKRETATLKCYPIPRHDTVYWYQQGPGQDPQFLISFYEKMQSDKGSIPDRFSAQQFSDYHSELNMSSLELGDSALYFCASSPERGWGHEQFFGPGTRLTVL.

The DNA for the CDR3 is TGTGCCAGCAGCGGACGGGGAGCGGGGCCCCAGCATTTT. Amino acid sequence: CASSGRGAGPQHF. J is TRBJ1-5 and V is TRBV2, with D hard to call. This CDR3 has 13 amino acids. With 6 bases removed from V and 9 bases from J, the gap between germline ends came to 15 bases. Germline V gene sequence: CDR1 SNHLY, CDR2 FYNNEI. Using reference TRBV2 and TRBJ1-5 for the parts outside the CDR3, the full variable domain is EPEVTQTPSHQVTQMGQEVILRCVPISNHLYFYWYRQILGQKVEFLVSFYNNEISEKSEIFDDQFSVERPDGSNFTLKIRSTKLEDSAMYFCASSGRGAGPQHFGDGTRLSIL.

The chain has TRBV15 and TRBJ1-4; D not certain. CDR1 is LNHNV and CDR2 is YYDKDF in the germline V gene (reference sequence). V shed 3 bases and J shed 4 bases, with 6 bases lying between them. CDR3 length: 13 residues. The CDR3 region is CATSRGLNEKLFF. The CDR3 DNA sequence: TGTGCCACCAGCAGGGGCCTTAATGAAAAACTGTTTTTT.

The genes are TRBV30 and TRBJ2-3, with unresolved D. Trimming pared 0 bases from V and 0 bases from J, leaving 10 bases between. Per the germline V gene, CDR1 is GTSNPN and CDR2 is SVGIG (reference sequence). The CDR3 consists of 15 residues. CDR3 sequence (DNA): TGTGCCTGGAGTGTACTTCCTTCTAGCACAGATACGCAGTATTTT. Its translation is CAWSVLPSSTDTQYF.

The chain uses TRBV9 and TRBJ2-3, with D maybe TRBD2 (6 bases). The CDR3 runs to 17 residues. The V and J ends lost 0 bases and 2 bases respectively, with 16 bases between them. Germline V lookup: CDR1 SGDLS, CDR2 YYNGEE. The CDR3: CASSVGGRGLHTDTQYF. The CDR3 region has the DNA TGTGCCAGCAGCGTAGGCGGTCGGGGACTCCACACAGATACGCAGTATTTT.

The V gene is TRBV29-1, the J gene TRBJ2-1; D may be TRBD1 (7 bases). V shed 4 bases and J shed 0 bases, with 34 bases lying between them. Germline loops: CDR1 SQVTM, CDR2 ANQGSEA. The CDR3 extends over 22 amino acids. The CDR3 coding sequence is TGCAGCGTTGCCCTAAATGCGGGACAGAAGTCGAGCGAGGTAAGCTCCTACAATGAGCAGTTCTTC. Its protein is CSVALNAGQKSSEVSSYNEQFF.

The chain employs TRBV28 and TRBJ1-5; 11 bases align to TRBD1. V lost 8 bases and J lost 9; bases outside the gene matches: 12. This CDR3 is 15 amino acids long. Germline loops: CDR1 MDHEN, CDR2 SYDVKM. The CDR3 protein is CASYAGQGGGGPQHF. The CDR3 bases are TGTGCCAGCTACGCGGGACAGGGGGGAGGCGGGCCCCAGCATTTT.

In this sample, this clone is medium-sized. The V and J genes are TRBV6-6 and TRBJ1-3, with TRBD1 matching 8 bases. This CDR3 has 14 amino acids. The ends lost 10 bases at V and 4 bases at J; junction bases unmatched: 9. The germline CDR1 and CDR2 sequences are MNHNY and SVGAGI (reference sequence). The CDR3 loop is CATDRTGNGNTIYF. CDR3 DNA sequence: TGTGCCACCGATAGGACAGGGAACGGAAACACCATATATTTT.

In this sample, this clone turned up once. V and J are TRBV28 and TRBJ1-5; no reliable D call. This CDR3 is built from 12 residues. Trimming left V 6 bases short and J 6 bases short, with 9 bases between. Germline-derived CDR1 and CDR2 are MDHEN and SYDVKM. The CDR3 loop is CASRRPGQPQHF. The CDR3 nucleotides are TGTGCCAGCAGACGACCGGGTCAGCCCCAGCATTTT.

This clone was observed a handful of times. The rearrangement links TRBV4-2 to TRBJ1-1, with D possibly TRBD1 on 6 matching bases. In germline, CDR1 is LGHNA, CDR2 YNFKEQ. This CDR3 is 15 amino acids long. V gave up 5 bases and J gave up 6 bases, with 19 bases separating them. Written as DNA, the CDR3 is TGTGCCAGCAGCTTGGGCCTACAGGGAGTCGCTGAAGCTTTCTTT. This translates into CASSLGLQGVAEAFF.

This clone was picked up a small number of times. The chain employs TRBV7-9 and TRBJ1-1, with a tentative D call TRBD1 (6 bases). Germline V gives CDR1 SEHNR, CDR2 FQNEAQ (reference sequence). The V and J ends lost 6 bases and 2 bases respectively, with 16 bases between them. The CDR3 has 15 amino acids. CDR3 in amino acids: CASSPQGVGNTEAFF. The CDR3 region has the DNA TGTGCCAGCAGTCCACAGGGCGTGGGAAACACTGAAGCTTTCTTT.

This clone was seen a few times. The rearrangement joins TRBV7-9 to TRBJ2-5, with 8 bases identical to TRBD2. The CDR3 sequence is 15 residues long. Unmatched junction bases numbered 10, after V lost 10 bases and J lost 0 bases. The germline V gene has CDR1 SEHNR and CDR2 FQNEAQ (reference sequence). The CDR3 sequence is CATIGRGVYQETQYF. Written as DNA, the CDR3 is TGTGCCACCATAGGGCGGGGGGTTTACCAAGAGACCCAGTACTTC.

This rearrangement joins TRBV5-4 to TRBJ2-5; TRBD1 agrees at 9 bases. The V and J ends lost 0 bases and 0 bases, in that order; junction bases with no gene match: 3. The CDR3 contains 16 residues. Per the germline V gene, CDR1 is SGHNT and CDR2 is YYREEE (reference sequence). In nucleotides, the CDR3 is TGTGCCAGCAGCTTGGTGGGGACAGGGAACCAAGAGACCCAGTACTTC. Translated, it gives CASSLVGTGNQETQYF.

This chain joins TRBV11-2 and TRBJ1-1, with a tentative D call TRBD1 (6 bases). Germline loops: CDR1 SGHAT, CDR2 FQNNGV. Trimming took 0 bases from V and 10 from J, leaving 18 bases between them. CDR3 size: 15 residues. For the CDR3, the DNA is TGTGCCAGCAGCTTAGAACCGCCGGGACGAGGGGGAGCTTTCTTT. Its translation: CASSLEPPGRGGAFF. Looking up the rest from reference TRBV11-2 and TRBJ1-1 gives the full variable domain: EAGVAQSPRYKIIEKRQSVAFWCNPISGHATLYWYQQILGQGPKLLIQFQNNGVVDDSQLPKDRFSAERLKGVDSTLKIQPAKLEDSAVYLCASSLEPPGRGGAFFGQGTRLTVV.

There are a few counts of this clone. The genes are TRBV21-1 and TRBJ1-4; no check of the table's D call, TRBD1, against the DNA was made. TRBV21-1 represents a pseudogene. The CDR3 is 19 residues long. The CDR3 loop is CASSPAPQRGTGGNEKLFF. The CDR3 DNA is TGTGCCAGCAGCCCCGCGCCACAAAGGGGGACAGGGGGCAATGAAAAACTGTTTTTT.

Written as DNA, the CDR3 is TGTGCCAGTAGTCCGGTGGCCCGGGGGGGGCGAGATACGCAGTATTTT. Protein product: CASSPVARGGRDTQYF. The chain couples TRBV19 to TRBJ2-3, with 8 bases fitting TRBD2. The V and J ends lost 5 bases and 5 bases, in that order; junction bases with no gene match: 12. Germline CDR1 and CDR2: LNHDA and SQIVND (reference sequence). CDR3 length: 16 residues.

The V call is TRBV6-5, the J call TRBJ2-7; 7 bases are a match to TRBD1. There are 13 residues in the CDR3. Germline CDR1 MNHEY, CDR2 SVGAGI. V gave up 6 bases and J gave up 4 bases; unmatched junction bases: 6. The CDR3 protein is CASRRTGHYEQYF. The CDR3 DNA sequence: TGTGCCAGCAGGAGGACAGGCCATTACGAGCAGTACTTC.

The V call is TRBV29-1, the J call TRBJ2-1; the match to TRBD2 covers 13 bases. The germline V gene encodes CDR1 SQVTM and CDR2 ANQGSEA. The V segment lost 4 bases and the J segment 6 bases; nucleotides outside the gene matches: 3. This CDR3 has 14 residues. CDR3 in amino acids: CSVGWTSGGNEQFF. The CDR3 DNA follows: TGCAGCGTTGGATGGACTAGCGGGGGCAATGAGCAGTTCTTC.